This entry lists 12 T cell receptor beta chains sequenced from one sample in a study of T cells in Graves' hyperthyroidism and ophthalmopathy. TCR beta CDR3 regions were amplified from RNA transcripts. HTBI primers were the set used in a first-round RT-PCR of the TCR CDR3. A single record per CDR3 protein comes from TCRdb applying MiXCR to the multiplex PCR reads. Of about 350,000 distinct CDR3 sequences detected, approximately 15% appear once; the ten largest clones hold around 23%. The specimen was blood. Source of these receptors: a woman aged 25 to 39 with Graves' hyperthyroidism.

V gene TRBV2 combines with J gene TRBJ2-1; 7 bases fit TRBD1. Germline CDR1 reads SNHLY; CDR2 reads FYNNEI. Trimming removed 11 bases from V and 5 bases from J; junction bases left unmatched: 18. This CDR3 spans 16 amino acids. CDR3: CASPSQKTGYNNEQFF. The CDR3 DNA reads TGTGCCTCACCGTCGCAAAAGACAGGGTATAACAATGAGCAGTTCTTC.

The chain carries TRBV7-8 and TRBJ2-1; 9 bases are shared with TRBD2. Trimming at V came to 1 base and at J to 10 bases, leaving 14 bases not matched to a gene. Germline V gene sequence: CDR1 SGHVS, CDR2 FQNEAQ. This CDR3 contains 17 residues. The CDR3 is CASSLDLLAGAFGEQFF. CDR3 coding DNA: TGTGCCAGCAGCTTAGACTTGTTAGCGGGAGCTTTTGGGGAGCAGTTCTTC.

This clonotype was found many times. The chain carries TRBV2 and TRBJ1-6; TRBD1 matches at 10 bases. This CDR3 comprises 14 residues. With V trimmed by 7 bases and J by 9 bases, 6 bases remained unmatched. CDR1 and CDR2 (germline): SNHLY, FYNNEI. CDR3 amino acids: CASIPRDRGSPLHF. CDR3 DNA: TGTGCCAGCATCCCCCGGGACAGGGGTTCACCCCTCCACTTT.

This clonotype was seen repeatedly, ten times or more. The V and J genes are TRBV2 and TRBJ2-7; D perhaps matches TRBD2 (5 bases). CDR1 is SNHLY and CDR2 is FYNNEI in the germline V gene. The CDR3 loop spans 12 amino acids. Deletions cut 6 bases from V and 5 bases from J, with 11 bases between. CDR3: CASRGDYHEQYF. The CDR3 DNA follows: TGTGCCAGCAGGGGAGATTATCACGAGCAGTACTTC.

In this sample, this clonotype turned up a few times. The chain combines TRBV6-2 or TRBV6-3 with TRBJ1-2, with a weak D call TRBD1 (6 bases). V shed 2 bases and J shed 6 bases, with 7 bases lying between them. CDR3 length equals 12 residues. Germline loops: CDR1 MNHEY, CDR2 SVGEGT. CDR3: CASSYRGHGYTF. The CDR3 bases are TGTGCCAGCAGTTACCGGGGGCATGGCTACACCTTC.

In this sample, this clonotype turned up a few times. The chain employs TRBV30 and TRBJ2-3; no clear D gene. V was cut by 5 bases and J by 5 bases, with 8 bases left in between. The CDR3 totals 11 residues. CDR1 is GTSNPN, CDR2 SVGIG, per germline (reference sequence). The CDR3 DNA reads as TGTGCCTGGCTGCGCGGAGATACGCAGTATTTT. Residues: CAWLRGDTQYF.

The chain is built from TRBV20-1 and TRBJ2-5; 7 nucleotides match TRBD1. Germline V CDR1 and CDR2: DFQATT, SNEGSKA (reference sequence). The V segment lost 6 bases and the J segment 5 bases; nucleotides outside the gene matches: 9. The CDR3 sequence is 13 residues long. CDR3 nucleotide sequence: TGCAGTGCACCACTTCAGGGGGAGGAGACCCAGTACTTC. It specifies CSAPLQGEETQYF.

This clonotype showed up many times. The V and J genes are TRBV20-1 and TRBJ2-3, with a weak D call TRBD2 (6 bases). Looked up from germline, CDR1 is DFQATT and CDR2 is SNEGSKA (reference sequence). Trimming shortened V by 8 bases and J by 2 bases, and 17 bases separated the two germline ends. This CDR3 is 14 amino acids long. The CDR3 spells CSTAREFATDTQYF. As DNA, the CDR3 is TGCAGTACGGCCCGGGAGTTTGCCACAGATACGCAGTATTTT.

This clonotype was found once. J is TRBJ2-7 and V is TRBV5-5; D remains ambiguous. Germline CDR1 SGHKS, CDR2 YYEKEE (reference sequence). This CDR3 has 13 amino acids. Trimming took off 1 base at V and 7 bases at J, with 12 bases between the two ends. CDR3 bases: TGTGCCAGCAGCTTGTTGTCGTCGGTGGAGCAGTACTTC. As protein: CASSLLSSVEQYF.

V usage is TRBV20-1 and J usage is TRBJ2-7, with D uncertain. Deletions cut 2 bases from V and 2 bases from J, with 4 bases between. CDR3 length equals 11 residues. The germline CDR1 and CDR2 sequences are DFQATT and SNEGSKA (reference sequence). CDR3 coding DNA: TGCAGTGCTAGACCTACCTACGAGCAGTACTTC. Translation gives CSARPTYEQYF.

About this clonotype itself: This may come from a read error, since a much larger clone is one base off. The CDR3: CSASLLTSGGGTQYF. CDR3 DNA sequence: TGCAGTGCTAGCCTCCTTACTAGCGGGGGAGGGACCCAGTACTTC. The rearrangement links TRBV20-1 to TRBJ2-5, with TRBD2 identical over 11 bases. J was trimmed by 7 bases and V by 3 bases; bases with no gene match: 10. This CDR3 region has 15 residues. Germline V lookup: CDR1 DFQATT, CDR2 SNEGSKA (reference sequence).

This chain connects TRBV3-1 to TRBJ2-2; D is tentatively TRBD1 or TRBD2 (5 bases each). This CDR3 contains 13 residues. V lost 0 bases to trimming and J lost 7 bases, with 6 bases between them. CDR1 LGHDT and CDR2 YNNKEL come from the germline V gene (reference sequence). The CDR3: CASSQDGGGELFF. CDR3 in DNA: TGTGCCAGCAGCCAAGATGGGGGCGGGGAGCTGTTTTTT. Full variable domain (missing parts from reference TRBV3-1 and TRBJ2-2): DTAVSQTPKYLVTQMGNDKSIKCEQNLGHDTMYWYKQDSKKFLKIMFSYNNKELIINETVPNRFSPKSPDKAHLNLHINSLELGDSAVYFCASSQDGGGELFFGEGSRLTVL.